This entry lists 2 T cell receptor beta chains sequenced from one sample in a study of T cell changes during pregnancy in multiple sclerosis. The assay was immunoSEQ multiplex PCR, and TCRdb's table has in-frame clones only and misses some. The repertoire includes 50,000 to 60,000 clones, more than 85% of them detected once, and around 3.3% sits in the top ten. Specimen: peripheral blood, collected after pregnancy. The receptor set was obtained from a female donor in good health, enrolled as a control in a pregnancy study.

The chain joins TRBV10-3 to TRBJ2-1; D possibly corresponds to TRBD1 (5 bases). Trimming removed 3 bases at V and 0 bases at J, with 15 bases between. The CDR3 has 17 residues. From germline, CDR1 is ENHRY and CDR2 SYGVKD. The CDR3 sequence is CAISESAAGPSYNEQFF. The CDR3 nucleotides are TGTGCCATCAGTGAAAGCGCGGCAGGGCCCTCCTACAATGAGCAGTTCTTC.

V gene TRBV7-3 combines with J gene TRBJ1-2, with 9 positions matching TRBD1. The ends lost 5 bases at V and 7 bases at J; junction bases unmatched: 5. CDR3 length equals 13 residues. The germline V gene encodes CDR1 SGHTA and CDR2 FQGTGA. The CDR3 protein is CASSEQGAGGYTF. The CDR3 nucleotides read TGTGCCAGCAGCGAACAGGGGGCGGGTGGCTACACCTTC.